The 25 T cell receptor beta chains in this list originate from one sample, sequenced in a study of neurological immune-mediated disorders. TCRdb independently ran MiXCR on the 5' RACE reads; one entry per CDR3 protein. Of fewer than 90,000 distinct CDR3 sequences in the sample, 4% to 6% were seen once. The sequencing input was PBMCs. The source is a man younger than 30 with multiple sclerosis.

There are many counts of this clonotype. The chain carries TRBV5-1 and TRBJ2-3, with TRBD2 matching 13 bases. Germline CDR1 reads SGHRS; CDR2 reads YFSETQ. V lost 4 bases and J lost 4; bases outside the gene matches: 3. This CDR3 spans 15 amino acids. This CDR3 is CASSRTSGSSDTQYF. CDR3 bases: TGCGCCAGCAGCCGGACTAGCGGGAGCTCAGATACGCAGTATTTT.

This clonotype was seen many times. V gene TRBV7-8 combines with J gene TRBJ2-1; 8 bases fit TRBD2. CDR1 and CDR2 (germline): SGHVS, FQNEAQ. The CDR3 length is 16 residues. V lost 5 bases, J lost 5 bases, and 11 bases stayed unmatched. The CDR3 coding sequence is TGTGCCAGCAGCCACCCTACCGGGAGGGGCCACAATGAGCAGTTCTTC. Amino acid sequence: CASSHPTGRGHNEQFF.

Worth noting for this clonotype: A much larger clone lies a single base off, so this may be a read error. The chain joins TRBV12-3 or TRBV12-4 to TRBJ1-2, with D perhaps matching TRBD1 (5 bases). V lost 7 bases to trimming and J lost 3 bases, with 12 bases between them. The CDR3 extends over 13 amino acids. This chain's CDR3 is CASNLGTHYGYTF. CDR3 DNA sequence: TGTGCCAGCAATCTCGGGACTCACTATGGCTACACCTTC.

This clonotype was seen ten or more times. This chain links TRBV7-8 with TRBJ1-1; D might be TRBD1 (6 bases). Germline V gene lookup returns CDR1 SGHVS and CDR2 FQNEAQ. The CDR3 is 14 residues long. V dropped 5 bases and J dropped 4 bases, with 14 bases sitting between them. The DNA for the CDR3 is TGTGCCAGCAGCCCCCCGGGGGCAAGCACTGAAGCTTTCTTT. Its protein product is CASSPPGASTEAFF.

This clonotype was observed at least ten times. The chain carries TRBV7-9 and TRBJ2-1; D is undetermined. The CDR3 contains 16 residues. The germline gives CDR1 SEHNR, CDR2 FQNEAQ (reference sequence). The V end lost 5 bases, the J end lost 1 base, and 15 bases lay between the germline ends. The CDR3 region has the DNA TGTGCCAGCAGCCCACGACTCATTCGGTCCTACAATGAGCAGTTCTTC. This encodes CASSPRLIRSYNEQFF.

This clonotype appeared many times. The V and J genes are TRBV20-1 and TRBJ2-1, with TRBD2 matching 16 bases. The CDR3 extends over 16 amino acids. With 6 bases clipped from V and 10 bases from J, the junction kept 12 bases outside the gene matches. CDR1 DFQATT and CDR2 SNEGSKA come from the germline V gene (reference sequence). The CDR3, as DNA: TGCAGTGCAGGAGATCCGGGACTAGCGGGAGGGATAGAGCAGTTCTTC. It specifies CSAGDPGLAGGIEQFF.

About this clonotype itself: A much bigger clone sits one base away, suggesting this may be a read error. This chain connects TRBV7-6 to TRBJ2-7; possible D gene TRBD1, 6 bases. CDR1 is SGHVS and CDR2 is FNYEAQ in the germline V gene. The CDR3 is 15 amino acids. The CDR3 nucleotides are TGTGCCAGCAGCTTATTGTCTGGGGGCTCCTACGAGAAGTACTTC. This gives the protein CASSLLSGGSYEKYF.

There are many counts of this clonotype. For the CDR3, the DNA is TGCGCCAGCAGCTTGGAGGGGGGAGGAGATGCTTTCTTT. It codes for CASSLEGGGDAFF. This rearrangement joins TRBV5-1 to TRBJ1-1; D may be TRBD1 (6 bases). This CDR3 comprises 13 residues. The V gene lost 0 bases and the J gene lost 11 bases, with 14 bases spanning the gap. Germline values: CDR1 SGHRS, CDR2 YFSETQ.

This clonotype has a count of ten or more. The chain uses TRBV20-1 and TRBJ2-1; no reliable D call. This CDR3 has 16 residues. Trimming took 0 bases from V and 0 from J, leaving 12 bases between them. Germline values: CDR1 DFQATT, CDR2 SNEGSKA (reference sequence). CDR3 protein: CSARDIRISSYNEQFF. In DNA, the CDR3 is TGCAGTGCTAGAGATATCAGGATTAGCTCCTACAATGAGCAGTTCTTC.

This clonotype has a count of ten or more. The genes are TRBV27 and TRBJ1-1, with 8 bases that match TRBD1. Germline V CDR1 and CDR2: MNHEY, SMNVEV (reference sequence). This CDR3 is built from 15 residues. Trimming removed 2 bases from V and 3 bases from J; junction bases left unmatched: 5. CDR3 residues: CASSLQGAWDTEAFF. The DNA for the CDR3 is TGTGCCAGCAGTTTACAGGGGGCATGGGACACTGAAGCTTTCTTT.

This clonotype came up a few times. An end of the junction differs from the germline gene, which may be a read error. This chain connects TRBV7-6 to TRBJ1-5, with TRBD1 as a possible D gene (5 bases). CDR3 length: 13 residues. Germline CDR1 and CDR2: SGHVS and FNYEAQ. CDR3 DNA: TGTGCCAGCAGCCCGCAGGGTAATCAGCCCCAGAATTTT. Residues: CASSPQGNQPQNF.

This clonotype was seen at least ten times. This sequence joins TRBV20-1 and TRBJ1-6, with D maybe TRBD1 (6 bases). Trimming cost V 5 bases and J 1 base, with 12 bases left between them. The CDR3 contains 15 residues. Germline V CDR1 and CDR2: DFQATT, SNEGSKA (reference sequence). The CDR3 protein is CSALGRGSYNSPLHF. CDR3 coding DNA: TGCAGTGCTCTTGGTAGGGGGTCCTATAATTCACCCCTCCACTTT.

In its sample, this clonotype was seen a few times. The chain is built from TRBV7-2 and TRBJ2-2; either TRBD1 or TRBD2 may fit D (5 bases each). Germline lookup yields CDR1 SGHTA and CDR2 FQGNSA. CDR3 length equals 16 residues. V was trimmed by 4 bases and J by 5 bases, leaving 17 bases between them. In DNA form, the CDR3 reads TGTGCCAGCAGCTCCACCGGGACGATAAGTACCGGGGAGCTGTTTTTT. It encodes CASSSTGTISTGELFF. The variable domain in full, with the rest retrieved from reference TRBV7-2 and TRBJ2-2, is GAGVSQSPSNKVTEKGKDVELRCDPISGHTALYWYRQSLGQGLEFLIYFQGNSAPDKSGLPSDRFSAERTGGSVSTLTIQRTQQEDSAVYLCASSSTGTISTGELFFGEGSRLTVL.

The sample holds many counts of this clonotype. The chain recombines TRBV20-1 with TRBJ2-1, with 9 bases matching TRBD2. The junction had 1 base not matched to a gene; V was cut back by 7 bases and J by 6 bases. CDR1 is DFQATT, CDR2 SNEGSKA, per germline (reference sequence). The CDR3 runs 11 residues. Here the CDR3 DNA reads TGCAGTGTAGCGGGAGCCAATGAGCAGTTCTTC. Translation gives CSVAGANEQFF.

Remarks on this clonotype: At one end, the junction sequence differs from germline, possibly due to a read error. The chain carries TRBV28 and TRBJ1-6, with unresolved D. The CDR3 sequence is 15 residues long. Per the germline V gene, CDR1 is MDHEN and CDR2 is SYDVKM. The CDR3 region is CASSFTGEGYSPLNF. The CDR3, as DNA: TGTGCCAGCAGTTTCACCGGGGAAGGATATTCACCCCTCAACTTT.

There are many counts of this clonotype. This chain uses TRBV20-1 with TRBJ2-7; possibly TRBD1 for D (6 bases). CDR1 DFQATT and CDR2 SNEGSKA come from the germline V gene (reference sequence). V was trimmed by 0 bases and J by 1 base, leaving 22 bases between them. The CDR3 extends over 18 amino acids. CDR3 DNA sequence: TGCAGTGCTAGAGATCGGGGCCCAGGCGGAGACAGGTCCTACGAGCAGTACTTC. This gives the protein CSARDRGPGGDRSYEQYF.

This clonotype was detected many times. The chain joins TRBV6-2 or TRBV6-3 to TRBJ1-5, with D unclear. Germline CDR1 MNHEY, CDR2 SVGEGT. This CDR3 contains 13 residues. The V gene lost 3 bases and the J gene lost 3 bases, with 6 bases spanning the gap. The CDR3 DNA follows: TGTGCCAGCAGTTATCGGAACAATCAGCCCCAGCATTTT. Its protein product is CASSYRNNQPQHF.

This clonotype was recorded at least ten times. CDR3 DNA sequence: TGTGCCAACCGGGGAACCAACGTCCTGACTTTC. Its protein is CANRGTNVLTF. The gene calls are TRBV6-4 and TRBJ2-6; a possible D gene is TRBD2 (5 bases). Trimming removed 10 bases from V and 8 bases from J, with 9 bases in between. In germline, CDR1 is MRHNA, CDR2 SNTAGT. The CDR3 extends over 11 amino acids.

This clonotype was counted between two and nine times. The V call is TRBV5-1, the J call TRBJ2-3, with 7 bases identical to TRBD2. The CDR3 contains 15 residues. Germline assignment: CDR1 SGHRS and CDR2 YFSETQ. V lost 2 bases to trimming and J lost 1 base; unmatched junction nucleotides: 4. For the CDR3, the DNA is TGCGCCAGCAGCTTACTAGCGTGGGGCACAGATACGCAGTATTTT. It is translated as CASSLLAWGTDTQYF.

This clonotype was counted ten times or more. The genes are TRBV6-9 and TRBJ2-7; TRBD2 matches at 11 bases. Germline V gene lookup returns CDR1 MNHGY and CDR2 SVAAGI. This CDR3 contains 19 residues. V trimming: 0 bases; J trimming: 5 bases; junction bases outside the gene matches: 15. This chain's CDR3 is CASSYSLLAGGHVPHEQYF. CDR3 nucleotides: TGTGCCAGCAGTTATTCGCTCCTAGCGGGGGGTCACGTCCCCCACGAGCAGTACTTC.

This clonotype was detected ten times or more. The rearrangement links TRBV7-2 to TRBJ1-4, with unresolved D. V lost 1 base and J lost 8, with 11 bases in between. The CDR3 consists of 14 residues. Germline V CDR1 and CDR2: SGHTA, FQGNSA. This chain's CDR3 is CASSLGLVGEKLFF. In DNA, the CDR3 is TGTGCCAGCAGCTTAGGGCTCGTCGGGGAAAAACTGTTTTTT.

This clonotype was seen ten or more times. The chain employs TRBV5-1 and TRBJ2-1, with TRBD2 matching over 7 bases. V gave up 1 base and J gave up 5 bases; unmatched junction bases: 12. CDR1 and CDR2 from the germline V gene are SGHRS and YFSETQ. The CDR3 runs 17 residues. The CDR3 DNA is TGCGCCAGCAGCTTGTTGGATAGAGGGGCGGGGGACAATGAGCAGTTCTTC. Translating it yields CASSLLDRGAGDNEQFF.

The table lists this clonotype with many counts. The rearrangement joins TRBV6-1 to TRBJ2-7; the D is unclear. Germline values: CDR1 MNHNS, CDR2 SASEGT. This CDR3 contains 13 residues. Trimming shortened V by 8 bases and J by 2 bases, and 13 bases separated the two germline ends. The CDR3 protein is CASVRMATYEQYF. CDR3 nucleotide sequence: TGTGCCAGCGTGCGAATGGCCACCTACGAGCAGTACTTC.

This chain links TRBV7-2 with TRBJ2-3; D call uncertain. The CDR3 covers 14 residues. CDR1 and CDR2 (germline): SGHTA, FQGNSA. Trimming cost V 3 bases and J 1 base, with 8 bases left between them. CDR3 region: CASSFLGRTDTQYF. CDR3 coding DNA: TGTGCCAGCAGCTTTTTAGGACGCACAGATACGCAGTATTTT.

The J gene is TRBJ2-7, the V gene TRBV5-1, with TRBD1 matching 10 bases. Germline CDR1 reads SGHRS; CDR2 reads YFSETQ. CDR3 length: 15 amino acids. V lost 0 bases to trimming and J lost 5 bases; unmatched junction nucleotides: 5. The CDR3 DNA follows: TGCGCCAGCAGCTTGGCTCGACAGGGGGCTGACGAGCAGTACTTC. Translation gives CASSLARQGADEQYF.